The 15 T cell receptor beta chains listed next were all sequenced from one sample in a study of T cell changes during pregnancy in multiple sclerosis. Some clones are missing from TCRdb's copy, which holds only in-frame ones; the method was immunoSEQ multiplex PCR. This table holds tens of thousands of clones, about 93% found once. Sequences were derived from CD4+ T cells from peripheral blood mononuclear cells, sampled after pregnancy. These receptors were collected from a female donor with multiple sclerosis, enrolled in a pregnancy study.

CDR3 amino acids: CASSLASGSTTDTQYF. In nucleotides, the CDR3 is TGTGCCAGCAGCTTAGCTAGCGGGAGCACCACAGATACGCAGTATTTT. The V gene is TRBV7-2, the J gene TRBJ2-3, with 9 bases matching TRBD2. Trimming took 0 bases from V and 2 from J; bases not matched to a gene: 3. CDR1 and CDR2 (germline): SGHTA, FQGNSA. CDR3 length equals 16 residues.

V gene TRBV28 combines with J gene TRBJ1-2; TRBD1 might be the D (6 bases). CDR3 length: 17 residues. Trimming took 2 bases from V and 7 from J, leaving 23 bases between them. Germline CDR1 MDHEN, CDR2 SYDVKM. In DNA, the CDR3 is TGTGCCAGCAGTTTACTCCTGCCGGGGGGGCGGGATGGTGGCTACACCTTC. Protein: CASSLLLPGGRDGGYTF.

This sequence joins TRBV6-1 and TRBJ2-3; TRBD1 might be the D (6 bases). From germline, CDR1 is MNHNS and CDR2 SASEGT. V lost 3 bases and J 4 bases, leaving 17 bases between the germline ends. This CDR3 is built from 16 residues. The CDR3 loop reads CASSDTGQGNSDTQYF. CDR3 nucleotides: TGTGCCAGCAGTGACACGGGGCAGGGGAATTCAGATACGCAGTATTTT.

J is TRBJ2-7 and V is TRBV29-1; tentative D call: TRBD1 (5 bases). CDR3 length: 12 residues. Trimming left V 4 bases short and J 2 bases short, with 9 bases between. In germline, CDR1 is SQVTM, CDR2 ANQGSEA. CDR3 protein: CSVAAGPYEQYF. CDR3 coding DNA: TGCAGCGTTGCGGCAGGGCCCTACGAGCAGTACTTC.

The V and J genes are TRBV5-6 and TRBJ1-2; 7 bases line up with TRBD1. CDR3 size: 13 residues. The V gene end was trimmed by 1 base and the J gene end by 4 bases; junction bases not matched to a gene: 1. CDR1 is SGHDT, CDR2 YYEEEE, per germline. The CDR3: CASSLNRGYGYTF. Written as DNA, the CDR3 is TGTGCCAGCAGCTTGAACAGGGGCTATGGCTACACCTTC.

Here the CDR3 reads CASSLADSSYEQYF. In nucleotides, the CDR3 is TGTGCCAGCAGCTTAGCAGACAGCTCCTACGAGCAGTACTTC. The chain links TRBV7-8 to TRBJ2-7; tentatively, D is TRBD1 (5 bases). The V end was cut by 0 bases, the J end by 0 bases, with 6 bases between. Germline V CDR1 and CDR2: SGHVS, FQNEAQ. This CDR3 contains 14 residues.

This CDR3 reads CASSAGRTRGYTF. The CDR3 region has the DNA TGTGCCAGCAGTGCTGGGCGAACTCGTGGCTACACCTTC. The chain joins TRBV2 to TRBJ1-2; D gene ambiguous. Trimming stripped 4 bases from V and 7 bases from J, with 13 bases between. The V gene's germline CDR1 is SNHLY and CDR2 FYNNEI. The CDR3 is made up of 13 amino acids.

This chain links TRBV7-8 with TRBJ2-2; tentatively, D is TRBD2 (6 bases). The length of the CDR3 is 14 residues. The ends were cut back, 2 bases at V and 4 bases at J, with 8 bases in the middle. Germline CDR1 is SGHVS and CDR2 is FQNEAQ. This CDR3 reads CASSLRETTGELFF. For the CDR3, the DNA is TGTGCCAGCAGCTTACGGGAGACCACCGGGGAGCTGTTTTTT. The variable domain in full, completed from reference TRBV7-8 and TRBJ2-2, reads GAGVSQSPRYKVAKRGQDVALRCDPISGHVSLFWYQQALGQGPEFLTYFQNEAQLDKSGLPSDRFFAERPEGSVSTLKIQRTQQEDSAVYLCASSLRETTGELFFGEGSRLTVL.

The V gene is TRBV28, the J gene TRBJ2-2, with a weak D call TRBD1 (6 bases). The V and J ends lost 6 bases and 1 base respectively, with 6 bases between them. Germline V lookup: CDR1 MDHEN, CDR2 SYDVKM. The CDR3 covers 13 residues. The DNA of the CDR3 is TGTGCCAGCAGAGGGGGGAACACCGGGGAGCTGTTTTTT. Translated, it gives CASRGGNTGELFF.

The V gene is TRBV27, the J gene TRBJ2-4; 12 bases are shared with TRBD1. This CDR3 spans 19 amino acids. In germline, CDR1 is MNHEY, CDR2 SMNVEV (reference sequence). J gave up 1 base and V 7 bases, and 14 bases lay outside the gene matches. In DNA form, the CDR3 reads TGTGCCAGCACCCCCCTGTCGGGACAGGGGGCTCTGGCCAAAAACATTCAGTACTTC. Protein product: CASTPLSGQGALAKNIQYF.

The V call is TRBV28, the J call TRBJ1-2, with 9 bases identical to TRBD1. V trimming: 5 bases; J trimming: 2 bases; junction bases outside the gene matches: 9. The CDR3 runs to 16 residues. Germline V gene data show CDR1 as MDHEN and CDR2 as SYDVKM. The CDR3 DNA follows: TGTGCCAGCAGTACCCTAAAACAGGGGGCAAACTATGGCTACACCTTC. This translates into CASSTLKQGANYGYTF.

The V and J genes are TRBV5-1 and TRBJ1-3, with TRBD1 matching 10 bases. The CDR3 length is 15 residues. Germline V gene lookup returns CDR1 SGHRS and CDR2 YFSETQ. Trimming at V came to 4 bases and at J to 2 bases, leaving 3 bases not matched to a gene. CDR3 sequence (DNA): TGCGCCAGCAGCCCGGACAGGGGGGCTGGAAACACCATATATTTT. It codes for CASSPDRGAGNTIYF.

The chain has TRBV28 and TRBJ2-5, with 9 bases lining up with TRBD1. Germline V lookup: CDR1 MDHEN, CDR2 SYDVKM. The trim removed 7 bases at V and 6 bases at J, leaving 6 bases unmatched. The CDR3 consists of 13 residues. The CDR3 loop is CASNGQGRKTQYF. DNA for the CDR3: TGTGCCAGCAACGGACAGGGGAGAAAGACCCAGTACTTC.

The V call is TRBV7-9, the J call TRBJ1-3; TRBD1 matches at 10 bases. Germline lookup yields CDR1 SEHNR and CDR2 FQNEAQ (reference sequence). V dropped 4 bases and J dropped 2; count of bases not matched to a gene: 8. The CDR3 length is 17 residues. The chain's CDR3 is CASSSYPGQGTGNTIYF. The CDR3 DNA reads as TGTGCCAGCAGCTCGTACCCGGGACAGGGGACTGGAAACACCATATATTTT.

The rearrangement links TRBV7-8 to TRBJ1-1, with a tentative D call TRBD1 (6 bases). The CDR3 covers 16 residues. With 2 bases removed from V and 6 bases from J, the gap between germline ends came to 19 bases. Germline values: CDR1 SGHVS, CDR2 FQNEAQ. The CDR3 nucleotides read TGTGCCAGCAGCTTAACAGGGAAGCGAGTAGGGGCTGAAGCTTTCTTT. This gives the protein CASSLTGKRVGAEAFF.